This is a list of T cell receptor beta chains from one sample in a study of blood T cell repertoires in COVID-19. Only in-frame clones appear in the TCRdb table, and some are missing; sequencing was by immunoSEQ multiplex PCR. The sample has about 36,000 clones, 90% seen once. Input material: peripheral blood. These receptors all come from a human donor in a cohort sampled during active COVID-19. CDR3s include the opening cysteine and the closing phenylalanine or tryptophan. Each record gives: CDR3 length, V gene, D gene, clone size, J gene, CDR3 DNA, CDR3 protein. A D gene is named only where the DNA matches it firmly. Clone size is not always given. Where it is, it says once, few, many or a class for expanded clones.

>15|TRBV27|TRBD1|-|TRBJ1-4
TGTGCCAGCAGTGGAAGGGGACAGGGAATTAAGCAACTGTTTTTT
CASSGRGQGIKQLFF
>16|TRBV4-1|-|-|TRBJ2-5
TGCGCCAGCAGCCAAGTGGTGGGAGCCCTTCAAGAGACCCAGTACTTC
CASSQVVGALQETQYF
>18|TRBV7-9|-|medium-sized|TRBJ1-5
TGTGCCAGCAGCTTAGCGCACCAACACCGGAGGGGCAATCAGCCCCAGCATTTT
CASSLAHQHRRGNQPQHF
>12|TRBV28|-|few|TRBJ1-2
TGTGCCAGCAGGACAGGAGTCTATGGCTACACCTTC
CASRTGVYGYTF
>16|TRBV11-3|TRBD2|-|TRBJ2-5
TGTGCCAGCAGCCCGGGGGGTCTCGGGAGAGGAGAGACCCAGTACTTC
CASSPGGLGRGETQYF
>15|TRBV2|TRBD2|-|TRBJ2-3
TGTGCCAGCACCCCGTCTAGCGGCGGTGGAGATACGCAGTATTTT
CASTPSSGGGDTQYF
>13|TRBV28|TRBD1|-|TRBJ2-7
TGTGCCAGCTTCGGGACAGGAGCCTCCGAGCAGTACTTC
CASFGTGASEQYF
>13|TRBV18|TRBD1|-|TRBJ2-5
TGTGCCAGCTCACAGGGACAGGGCGAGACCCAGTACTTC
CASSQGQGETQYF
>15|TRBV7-3|-|-|TRBJ1-1
TGTGCCAGCAGCCCGGGCCCAGGGGTGAACACTGAAGCTTTCTTT
CASSPGPGVNTEAFF
>16|TRBV7-2|TRBD1|-|TRBJ2-1
TGTGCCAGCAGCCCCCGACAGGGAAGCTCCTACAATGAGCAGTTCTTC
CASSPRQGSSYNEQFF
>15|TRBV27|TRBD1|few|TRBJ1-6
TGTGCCAGCAGCAGCTACAGGGGCAATAATTCACCCCTCCACTTT
CASSSYRGNNSPLHF
>14|TRBV27|-|-|TRBJ2-7
TGTGCCAGCAGTTTGCGGCAGCTAACCTACGAGCAGTACTTC
CASSLRQLTYEQYF
>16|TRBV2|TRBD2|-|TRBJ2-5
TGTGCCAGCATGGCTAGCGGGAGAGGGGGGCAAGAGACCCAGTACTTC
CASMASGRGGQETQYF
>15|TRBV6-1|-|-|TRBJ1-2
TGTGCCAGCAGTGATCTCCTTTGGAGGGATATTGGCTACACCTTC
CASSDLLWRDIGYTF
>16|TRBV6-2/TRBV6-3|-|-|TRBJ2-5
TGTGCCAGCAGCCCCGCGGGGAGGGGGGGCCAAGAGACCCAGTACTTC
CASSPAGRGGQETQYF
>14|TRBV4-3|-|once|TRBJ2-7
TGCGCCAGCAGCCAAGACCCCCGGTCGGGGGAGCAGTACTTC
CASSQDPRSGEQYF
>14|TRBV18|TRBD1|once|TRBJ2-3
TGTGCCAGCTCCGGGGACAGGGCCACAGATACGCAGTATTTT
CASSGDRATDTQYF
>13|TRBV19|-|once|TRBJ1-1
TGTGCCAGTAGTGTACAGGGTTACACTGAAGCTTTCTTT
CASSVQGYTEAFF
>16|TRBV9|-|-|TRBJ2-5
TGTGCCAGCAGCGTGGGATCCGGGACAATCGTAGAGACCCAGTACTTC
CASSVGSGTIVETQYF
>13|TRBV12-3/TRBV12-4|-|-|TRBJ2-3
TGTGCCAGCAGTTTCTCTGGCACAGATACGCAGTATTTT
CASSFSGTDTQYF
>14|TRBV18|-|-|TRBJ1-2
TGTGCCAGTCTAAGTGACACCACATTCTATGGCTACACCTTC
CASLSDTTFYGYTF
>15|TRBV18|-|few|TRBJ1-3
TGTGCCAGCTCACCCCAGGTTGACACTGGAAACACCATATATTTT
CASSPQVDTGNTIYF
>13|TRBV2|-|-|TRBJ1-5
TGTGCCAGCAAGCAGGGTTTTAATCAGCCCCAGCATTTT
CASKQGFNQPQHF
>14|TRBV2|-|-|TRBJ1-2
TGTGCCAGCAGTGGACGAACAGGGCGCGACGGCTACACCTTC
CASSGRTGRDGYTF
>13|TRBV10-3|-|few|TRBJ2-5
TGTGCCATCAGGAGGGTTCCCCAAGAGACCCAGTACTTC
CAIRRVPQETQYF
>15|TRBV19|TRBD1|-|TRBJ2-7
TGTGCCAGTAGGCCACCCGGGACAGGCTCCTACGAGCAGTACTTC
CASRPPGTGSYEQYF
>16|TRBV7-3|TRBD2|-|TRBJ2-2
TGTGCCAGCAGCTTAGGGACTAGCGGGAGGTCCGGGGAGCTGTTTTTT
CASSLGTSGRSGELFF
>14|TRBV6-5|-|-|TRBJ2-2
TGTGCCAGCAGGTCTACAGGGAATACCGGGGAGCTGTTTTTT
CASRSTGNTGELFF
>15|TRBV27|-|few|TRBJ1-3
TGTGCCAGCAGGAAAACCCGGTCCGAGACGGGGACCATATATTTT
CASRKTRSETGTIYF
>14|TRBV19|-|-|TRBJ2-7
TGTGCCAGTAGTCCGGGACACATGACCTACGAGCAGTACTTC
CASSPGHMTYEQYF
>18|TRBV5-6|TRBD2|once|TRBJ2-1
TGTGCCAGCAGCGGACCGGGACTAGCGGGAGGGTACTACAATGAGCAGTTCTTC
CASSGPGLAGGYYNEQFF
>15|TRBV18|-|-|TRBJ1-5
TGTGCCAGCTCACCACTTGAGGGGGGGTTGCAGCCCCAGCATTTT
CASSPLEGGLQPQHF
>14|TRBV5-1|TRBD1|-|TRBJ2-7
TGCGCCAGCAGCCTACAGGGGGAGACCTACGAGCAGTACTTC
CASSLQGETYEQYF
>16|TRBV6-2/TRBV6-3|TRBD2|-|TRBJ2-5
TGTGCCAGCAGTTCCGGACTAGCGGGAGGCCAGGAGACCCAGTACTTC
CASSSGLAGGQETQYF
>14|TRBV5-1|-|-|TRBJ2-3
TGCGCCAGCAGATTATCCACGGTTACAGATACGCAGTATTTT
CASRLSTVTDTQYF
>15|TRBV2|-|-|TRBJ2-7
TGTGCCAGCAGTGTGGATCTAACGGGCTCCTACGAGCAGTACTTC
CASSVDLTGSYEQYF
>16|TRBV5-1|-|-|TRBJ2-3
TGCGCCAGCAGTCCAGTGAGGCTAAGAAGCACAGATACGCAGTATTTT
CASSPVRLRSTDTQYF
>16|TRBV6-6|TRBD1|-|TRBJ1-5
TGTGCCAGCAGGGGACAGGGGGCGCCCTCCAATCAGCCCCAGCATTTT
CASRGQGAPSNQPQHF
>15|TRBV28|TRBD1|-|TRBJ1-1
TGTGCCAGCAGTTCCGGACAGGGTAAGGACACTGAAGCTTTCTTT
CASSSGQGKDTEAFF
>16|TRBV7-9|TRBD2|-|TRBJ2-3
TGTGCCAGCAGCTTACTGGCGGGAGGGTTTACAGATACGCAGTATTTT
CASSLLAGGFTDTQYF
>17|TRBV5-1|TRBD2|-|TRBJ2-3
TGCGCCAGCAGCTCCACCGTGGGTAGCGGGCTGGGGGATACGCAGTATTTT
CASSSTVGSGLGDTQYF
>13|TRBV10-1|TRBD1|few|TRBJ2-7
TGCGCCAGCGCCCGGGACAGCTCCTACGAGCAGTACTTC
CASARDSSYEQYF
>15|TRBV6-1|-|-|TRBJ1-3
TGTGCCAGCAGTGAGGGGGGGTCTTTTGGAAACACCATATATTTT
CASSEGGSFGNTIYF
>14|TRBV7-2|TRBD1|-|TRBJ1-5
TGTGCCAGCAGCCCGGGACAGGGGAATCAGCCCCAGCATTTT
CASSPGQGNQPQHF
>13|TRBV5-4|TRBD1|-|TRBJ1-2
TGTGCCAGCAGCGTACAGGGGGCTTGGGGCTACACCTTC
CASSVQGAWGYTF
>14|TRBV7-9|-|-|TRBJ1-2
TGTGCCAGCGCGCCGGGGGGCTGGGTCGATGGCTACACCTTC
CASAPGGWVDGYTF
>13|TRBV7-2|-|-|TRBJ1-6
TGTGCCGGGGGAGGGGCCTATAATTCACCCCTCCACTTT
CAGGGAYNSPLHF
>13|TRBV28|TRBD2|-|TRBJ2-1
TGTGCCAGCGGCCCGGGAGGGTACAATGAGCAGTTCTTC
CASGPGGYNEQFF
>11|TRBV28|-|-|TRBJ1-1
TGTGCCAGCCGTGGCACGACTGAAGCTTTCTTT
CASRGTTEAFF
>12|TRBV5-4|-|few|TRBJ1-2
TGTGCCAGCAGCTCAGTTCCGAATGGCTACACCTTC
CASSSVPNGYTF
>15|TRBV11-2|TRBD1|-|TRBJ2-2
TGTGCCAGCAGCCCGCGACAGGGTGGCACCGGGGAGCTGTTTTTT
CASSPRQGGTGELFF
>15|TRBV6-5|TRBD1|-|TRBJ2-6
TGTGCCAGCAGTCGACAGGGGGCTGGGGCCAACGTCCTGACTTTC
CASSRQGAGANVLTF
>16|TRBV28|TRBD2|few|TRBJ2-5
TGTGCCAGCAGATCAGGACTAGCGGGAGTTCGGGAGACCCAGTACTTC
CASRSGLAGVRETQYF
>15|TRBV2|TRBD2|-|TRBJ2-5
TGTGCCAGCGGTGACAGGACTAGCGGGAAAAAGACCCAGTACTTC
CASGDRTSGKKTQYF